This TCR beta chain was recovered during a study of blood T cell repertoires in COVID-19 (dated by TCRdb to about 2020). For the study in its entirety: Samples from collaborators originated in the United States, Italy and Spain and spanned both the acute and convalescent phases of COVID-19. Where available, HLA class I and class II types were taken from metadata supplied by the sample provider and were not determined by assay-based typing. The prospective study material was composed of cDNA or gDNA derived from T cells, B-cell-depleted T cells, or PBMCs. A de-identified subject ID, COVID-19 status, age in years and sex were almost always included in the sample metadata. Deeply sampled blood TCRbeta repertoires from subjects exposed to, actively infected with, or recovered from COVID-19 were included in the dataset. The samples were drawn from the first 160 participants of the ongoing ImmuneRACE study and from 1,254 subjects provided by 6 global collaborators. The repertoires were made available in a free public database intended to serve as a resource for research on the immune response to SARS-CoV-2. What the authors observed across the whole study: Clinical and demographic metadata were provided uncurated, with the amount varying by source and participant.

The collaborating institutions used their own protocols to collect whole blood in K2EDTA tubes. Collaborator samples were shipped for TCRbeta analysis as frozen whole blood, isolated PBMCs, or DNA extracted from either sample type. This clone was observed once. It has no known antigen specificity. Base qualities are missing; no much larger clone stands one base away. The immunoSEQ Assay, a bias-controlled multiplex PCR, was used to amplify TCRbeta CDR3 regions from genomic DNA. In the authors' own workflow: The number of nucleated cells in each sample was estimated from the amplification of reference gene primers within the assay. Sequence reads were collapsed and filtered to measure the absolute abundance of every unique TCRbeta CDR3 rearrangement. For each sample, productive Simpson clonality was calculated as the square root of Simpson's diversity index across productive rearrangements. As stored in TCRdb, this immuneACCESS dataset retains in-frame rearrangements with V and J assigned. A fraction of the clones does not appear; measured against another copy, unresolved V genes explain less than half of the discrepancy, and the remainder lacks a known reason. D and trimming come from the DNA, and the V and J calls and clone size come from that table. The table for this sample lists about 140,000 clones; roughly 79% of them were counted only once. Jointly, the top ten make up more than 7.5% of the sample.

The germline ends are 10 bases apart after V is trimmed by 6 bases and J by 4 bases. From the cysteine up to the valine, the CDR3 has a length of 12 residues. The CDR3 DNA has 36 bases and is translated from base 1. CDR1 and CDR2 (MNHEY, SVGAGI) derive from the germline V gene. The V and J genes are TRBV6-5 and TRBJ2-7, with a tentative D gene TRBD1 over 5 matching bases. The sample taken for sequencing was peripheral blood. The receptor was derived from a woman aged 55-69 years with active or convalescent COVID-19. Read as DNA, the sequence is TGTGCCAGCAGGACGACAGAATACGAGCAGTACGTC. Its translation is CASRTTEYEQYV.